This TCR beta chain came from a study of blood T cells in healthy people across ages. Germline values: CDR1 DFQATT, CDR2 SNEGSKA (reference sequence). The CDR3 sequence is 11 residues long. V was shortened by 3 bases and J by 7 bases, with 9 bases between the two germline ends. Then a second PCR, running roughly 7 to 12 cycles, was carried out with a sample-barcoded 5' primer and a J-beta primer mix. Every individual sample yielded 2.5 million or more paired-end reads (each containing CDR3). Via MiXCR, TCRdb re-called the 5' RACE reads, giving one row per CDR3 protein. The table shows approximately 900,000 distinct CDR3 sequences, with roughly 48% occurring only once. The donors, aged roughly 6 to 95, were healthy Caucasians from Russia.

Material: blood. The TCR was taken from a man between 25 and 39 years old in good health. The chain is built from TRBV20-1 and TRBJ1-2, with D possibly matching TRBD1 (5 bases). Here the CDR3 DNA reads TGCAGTGCTAGGGGGCTTGGTGGCTACACCTTC. Protein sequence: CSARGLGGYTF.